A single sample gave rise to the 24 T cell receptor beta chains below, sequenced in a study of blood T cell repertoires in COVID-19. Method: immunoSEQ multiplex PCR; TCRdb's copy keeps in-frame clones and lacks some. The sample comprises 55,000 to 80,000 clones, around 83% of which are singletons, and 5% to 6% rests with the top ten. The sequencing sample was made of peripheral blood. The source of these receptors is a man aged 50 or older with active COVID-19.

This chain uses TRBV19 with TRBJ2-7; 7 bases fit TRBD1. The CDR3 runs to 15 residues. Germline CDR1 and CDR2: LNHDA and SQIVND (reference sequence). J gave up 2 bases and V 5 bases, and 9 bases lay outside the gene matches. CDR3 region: CASSGGQAFTYEQYF. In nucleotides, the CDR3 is TGTGCCAGTAGTGGCGGACAGGCTTTTACCTACGAGCAGTACTTC. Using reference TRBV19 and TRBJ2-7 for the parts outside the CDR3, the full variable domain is DGGITQSPKYLFRKEGQNVTLSCEQNLNHDAMYWYRQDPGQGLRLIYYSQIVNDFQKGDIAEGYSVSREKKESFPLTVTSAQKNPTAFYLCASSGGQAFTYEQYFGPGTRLTVT.

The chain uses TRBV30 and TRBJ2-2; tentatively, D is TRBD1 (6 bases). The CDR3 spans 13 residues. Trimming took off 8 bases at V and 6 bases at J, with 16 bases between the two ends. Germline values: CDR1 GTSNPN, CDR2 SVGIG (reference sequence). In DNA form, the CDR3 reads TGTGCCAGACTTGGACAGTTTGCCGGGGAGCTGTTTTTT. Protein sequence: CARLGQFAGELFF.

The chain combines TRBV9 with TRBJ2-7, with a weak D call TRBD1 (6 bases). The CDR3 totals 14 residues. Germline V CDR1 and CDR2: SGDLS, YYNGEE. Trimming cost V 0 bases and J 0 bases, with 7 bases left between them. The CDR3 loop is CASSVGTVSYEQYF. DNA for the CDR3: TGTGCCAGCAGCGTAGGGACAGTCTCCTACGAGCAGTACTTC.

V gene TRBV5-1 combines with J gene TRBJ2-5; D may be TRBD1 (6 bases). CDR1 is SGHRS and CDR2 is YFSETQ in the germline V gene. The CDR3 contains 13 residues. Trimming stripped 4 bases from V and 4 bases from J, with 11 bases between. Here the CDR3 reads CASSQGQRETQYF. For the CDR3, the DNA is TGCGCCAGCAGCCAGGGGCAGCGAGAGACCCAGTACTTC.

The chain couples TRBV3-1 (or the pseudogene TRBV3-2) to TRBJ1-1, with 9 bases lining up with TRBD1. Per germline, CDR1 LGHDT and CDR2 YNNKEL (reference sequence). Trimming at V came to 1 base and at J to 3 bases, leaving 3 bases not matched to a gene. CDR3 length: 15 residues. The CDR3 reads CASSQADRGDTEAFF. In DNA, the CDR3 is TGTGCCAGCAGCCAAGCAGACAGGGGGGACACTGAAGCTTTCTTT.

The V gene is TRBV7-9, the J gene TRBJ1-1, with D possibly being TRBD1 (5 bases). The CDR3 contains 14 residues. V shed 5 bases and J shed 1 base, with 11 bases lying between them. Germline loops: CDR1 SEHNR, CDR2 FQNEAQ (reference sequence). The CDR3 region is CASSRGGENTEAFF. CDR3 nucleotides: TGTGCCAGCAGCCGCGGGGGGGAGAACACTGAAGCTTTCTTT.

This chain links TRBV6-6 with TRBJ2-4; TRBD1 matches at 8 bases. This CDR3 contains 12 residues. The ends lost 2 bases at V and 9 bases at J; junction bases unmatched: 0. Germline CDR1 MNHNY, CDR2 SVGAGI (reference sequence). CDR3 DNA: TGTGCCAGCAGTTACGGGACAGGCATTCAGTACTTC. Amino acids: CASSYGTGIQYF.

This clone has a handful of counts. DNA for the CDR3: TGTGCCAGCAGTGAATCGGACAGGGCTCAGCCCCAGCATTTT. Translating it yields CASSESDRAQPQHF. The chain carries TRBV2 and TRBJ1-5; 8 bases are shared with TRBD1. This CDR3 contains 14 residues. With V trimmed by 2 bases and J by 6 bases, 3 bases remained unmatched. Per the germline V gene, CDR1 is SNHLY and CDR2 is FYNNEI.

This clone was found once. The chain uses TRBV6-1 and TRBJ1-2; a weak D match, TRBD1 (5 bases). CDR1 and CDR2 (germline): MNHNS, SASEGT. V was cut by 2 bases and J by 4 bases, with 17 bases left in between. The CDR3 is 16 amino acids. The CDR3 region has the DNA TGTGCCAGCAGTGAAAGGGGTTCAGAGATTTTCTATGGCTACACCTTC. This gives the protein CASSERGSEIFYGYTF.

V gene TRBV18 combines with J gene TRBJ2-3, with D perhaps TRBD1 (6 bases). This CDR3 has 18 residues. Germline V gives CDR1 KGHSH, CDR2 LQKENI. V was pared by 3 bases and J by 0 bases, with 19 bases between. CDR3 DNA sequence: TGTGCCAGCTCACCCACCCTCCTGGCAGGGGAAAGCACAGATACGCAGTATTTT. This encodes CASSPTLLAGESTDTQYF.

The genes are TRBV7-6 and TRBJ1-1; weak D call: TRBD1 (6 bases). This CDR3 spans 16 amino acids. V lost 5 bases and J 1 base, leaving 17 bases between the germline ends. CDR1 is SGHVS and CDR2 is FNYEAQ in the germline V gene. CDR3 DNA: TGTGCCAGCAGCCAAGAGGGTCGGGGGGCGAACACTGAAGCTTTCTTT. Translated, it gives CASSQEGRGANTEAFF.

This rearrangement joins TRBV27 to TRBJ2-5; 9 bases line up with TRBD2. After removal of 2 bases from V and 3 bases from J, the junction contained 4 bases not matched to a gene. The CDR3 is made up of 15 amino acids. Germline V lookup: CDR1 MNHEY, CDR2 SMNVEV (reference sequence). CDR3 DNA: TGTGCCAGCAGTTTAGGTAGCGGGAGTGAAGAGACCCAGTACTTC. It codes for CASSLGSGSEETQYF.

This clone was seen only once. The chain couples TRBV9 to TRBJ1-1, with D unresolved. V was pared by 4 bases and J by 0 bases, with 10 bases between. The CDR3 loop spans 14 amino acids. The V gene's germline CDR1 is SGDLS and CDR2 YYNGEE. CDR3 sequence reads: CASSISPMNTEAFF. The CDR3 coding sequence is TGTGCCAGCAGCATTAGCCCTATGAACACTGAAGCTTTCTTT.

The CDR3 sequence: CASSPKKTEIGNQPQHF. CDR3 sequence (DNA): TGTGCCAGCAGCCCTAAGAAGACAGAGATTGGCAATCAGCCCCAGCATTTT. The chain is built from TRBV3-1 (or the pseudogene TRBV3-2) and TRBJ1-5; possible D gene TRBD1, 5 bases. Germline V gene sequence: CDR1 LGHDT, CDR2 YNNKEL (reference sequence). The CDR3 totals 17 residues. The V end was cut by 4 bases, the J end by 2 bases, with 18 bases between.

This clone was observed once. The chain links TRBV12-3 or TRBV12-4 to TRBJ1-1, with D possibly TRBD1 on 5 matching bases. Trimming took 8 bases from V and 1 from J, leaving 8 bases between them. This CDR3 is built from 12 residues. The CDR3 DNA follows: TGTGCCAGCTCTAGGGGGAACACTGAAGCTTTCTTT. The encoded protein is CASSRGNTEAFF.

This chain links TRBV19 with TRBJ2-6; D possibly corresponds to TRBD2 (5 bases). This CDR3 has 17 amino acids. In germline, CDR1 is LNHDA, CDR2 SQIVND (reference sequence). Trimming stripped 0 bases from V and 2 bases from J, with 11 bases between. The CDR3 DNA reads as TGTGCCAGTAGTATAGATAGGAGAGGGACTGGGGCCAACGTCCTGACTTTC. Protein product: CASSIDRRGTGANVLTF.

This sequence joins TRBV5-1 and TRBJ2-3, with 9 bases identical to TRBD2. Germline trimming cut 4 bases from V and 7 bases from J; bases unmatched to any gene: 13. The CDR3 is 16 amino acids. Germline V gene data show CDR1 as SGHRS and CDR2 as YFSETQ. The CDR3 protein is CASSPREAGGWYTQYF. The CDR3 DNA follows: TGCGCCAGCAGCCCCCGGGAAGCGGGAGGATGGTATACGCAGTATTTT.

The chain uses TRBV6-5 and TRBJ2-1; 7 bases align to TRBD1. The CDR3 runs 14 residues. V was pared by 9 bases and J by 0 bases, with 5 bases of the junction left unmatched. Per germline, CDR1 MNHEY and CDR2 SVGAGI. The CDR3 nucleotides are TGTGCCAGACACAGGGGCCTCTCCTACAATGAGCAGTTCTTC. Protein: CARHRGLSYNEQFF.

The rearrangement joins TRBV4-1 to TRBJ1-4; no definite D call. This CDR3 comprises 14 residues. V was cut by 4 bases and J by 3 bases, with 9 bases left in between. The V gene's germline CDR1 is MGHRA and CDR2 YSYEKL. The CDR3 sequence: CASSREHSNEKLFF. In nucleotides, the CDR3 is TGCGCCAGCAGCCGGGAGCACTCTAATGAAAAACTGTTTTTT.

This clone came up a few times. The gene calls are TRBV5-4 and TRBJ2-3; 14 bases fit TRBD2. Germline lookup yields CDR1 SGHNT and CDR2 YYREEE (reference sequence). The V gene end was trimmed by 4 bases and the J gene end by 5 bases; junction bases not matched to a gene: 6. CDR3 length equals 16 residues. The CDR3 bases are TGTGCCAGCAGCAGAAGGGGGACTAGCGGGGGAGATACGCAGTATTTT. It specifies CASSRRGTSGGDTQYF.

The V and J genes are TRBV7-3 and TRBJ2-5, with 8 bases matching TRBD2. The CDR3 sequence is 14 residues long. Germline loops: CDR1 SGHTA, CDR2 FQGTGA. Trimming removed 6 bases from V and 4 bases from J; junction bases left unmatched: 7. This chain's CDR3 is CASSSGGPLETQYF. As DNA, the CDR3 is TGTGCCAGCAGTTCGGGGGGGCCCTTAGAGACCCAGTACTTC.

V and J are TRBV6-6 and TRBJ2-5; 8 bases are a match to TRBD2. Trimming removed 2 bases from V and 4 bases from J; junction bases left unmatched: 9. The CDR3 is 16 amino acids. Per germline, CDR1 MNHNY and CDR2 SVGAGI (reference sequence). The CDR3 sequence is CASSYGSGGFGETQYF. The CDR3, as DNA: TGTGCCAGCAGTTACGGCAGCGGGGGATTTGGAGAGACCCAGTACTTC.

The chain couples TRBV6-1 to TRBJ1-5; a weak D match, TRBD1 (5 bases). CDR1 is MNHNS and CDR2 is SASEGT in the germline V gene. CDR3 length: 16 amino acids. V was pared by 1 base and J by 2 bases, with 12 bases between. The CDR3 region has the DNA TGTGCCAGCAGTGAAGGGGCCGCGGGGGGCAATCAGCCCCAGCATTTT. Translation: CASSEGAAGGNQPQHF.

The chain's CDR3 is CASSYERTVEKLFF. The DNA for the CDR3 is TGTGCCAGCAGTTACGAACGGACTGTTGAAAAACTGTTTTTT. The chain is built from TRBV6-2 or TRBV6-3 and TRBJ1-4; D remains ambiguous. V was pared by 2 bases and J by 7 bases, with 11 bases between. Germline CDR1 MNHEY, CDR2 SVGEGT. CDR3 length equals 14 residues.